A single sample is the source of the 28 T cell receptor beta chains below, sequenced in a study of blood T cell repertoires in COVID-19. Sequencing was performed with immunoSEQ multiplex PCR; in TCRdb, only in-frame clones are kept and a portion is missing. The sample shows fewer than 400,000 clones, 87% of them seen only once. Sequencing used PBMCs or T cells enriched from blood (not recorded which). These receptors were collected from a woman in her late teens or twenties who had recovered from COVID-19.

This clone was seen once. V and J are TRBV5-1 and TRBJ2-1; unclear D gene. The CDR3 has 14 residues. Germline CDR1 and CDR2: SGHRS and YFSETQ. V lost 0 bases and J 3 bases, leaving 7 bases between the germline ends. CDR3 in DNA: TGCGCCAGCAGCTTGGGTAGCAACTACAATGAGCAGTTCTTC. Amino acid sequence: CASSLGSNYNEQFF.

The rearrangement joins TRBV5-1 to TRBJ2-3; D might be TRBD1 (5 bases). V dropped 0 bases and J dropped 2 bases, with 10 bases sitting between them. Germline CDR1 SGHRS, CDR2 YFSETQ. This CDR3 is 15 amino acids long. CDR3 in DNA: TGCGCCAGCAGCTTGGTGCCGGACAACACAGATACGCAGTATTTT. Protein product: CASSLVPDNTDTQYF.

The CDR3 protein is CASSDPTGYTEAFF. In DNA form, the CDR3 reads TGTGCCAGCAGCGACCCTACAGGGTACACTGAAGCTTTCTTT. The gene calls are TRBV2 and TRBJ1-1; a possible D gene is TRBD1 (6 bases). The CDR3 length is 14 residues. Germline loops: CDR1 SNHLY, CDR2 FYNNEI. With 6 bases removed from V and 3 bases from J, the gap between germline ends came to 14 bases.

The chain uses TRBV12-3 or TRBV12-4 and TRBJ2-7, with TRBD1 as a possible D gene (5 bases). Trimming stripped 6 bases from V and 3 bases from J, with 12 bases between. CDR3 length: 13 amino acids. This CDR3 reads CASSPGPIYEQYF. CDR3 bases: TGTGCCAGCAGCCCAGGGCCCATCTACGAGCAGTACTTC.

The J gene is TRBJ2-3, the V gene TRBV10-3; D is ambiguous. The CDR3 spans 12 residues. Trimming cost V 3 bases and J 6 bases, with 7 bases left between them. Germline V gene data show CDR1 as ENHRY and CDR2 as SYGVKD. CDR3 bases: TGTGCCATCAGTGACCGAGAGGATACGCAGTATTTT. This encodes CAISDREDTQYF.

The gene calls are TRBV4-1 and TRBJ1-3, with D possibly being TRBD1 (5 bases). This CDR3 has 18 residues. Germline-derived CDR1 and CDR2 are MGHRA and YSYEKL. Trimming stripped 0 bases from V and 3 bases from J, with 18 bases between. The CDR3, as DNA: TGCGCCAGCAGCCAAGAGGTGGGACTCTCCACCGGTGGAAACACCATATATTTT. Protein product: CASSQEVGLSTGGNTIYF.

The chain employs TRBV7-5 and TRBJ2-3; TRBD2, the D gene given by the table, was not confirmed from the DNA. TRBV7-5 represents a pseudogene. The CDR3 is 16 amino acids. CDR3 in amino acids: CAREPPTSGYTDTQYF. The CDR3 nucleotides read TGTGCCAGAGAACCCCCTACTAGCGGCTATACAGATACGCAGTATTTT.

CDR3 coding DNA: TGTGCCAGCAGCAAGGGGACAGGGGGCAGGGGCTACACCTTC. Translation: CASSKGTGGRGYTF. The chain uses TRBV7-9 and TRBJ1-2; TRBD1 matches at 12 bases. Germline V gives CDR1 SEHNR, CDR2 FQNEAQ (reference sequence). V gave up 5 bases and J gave up 8 bases; unmatched junction bases: 6. There are 14 residues in the CDR3.

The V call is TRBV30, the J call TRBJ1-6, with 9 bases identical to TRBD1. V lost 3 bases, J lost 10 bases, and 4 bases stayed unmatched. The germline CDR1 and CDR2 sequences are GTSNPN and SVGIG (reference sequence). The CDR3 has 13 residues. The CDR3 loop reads CAWRDRGISPLHF. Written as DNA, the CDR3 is TGTGCCTGGAGGGACAGGGGAATCTCACCCCTCCACTTT.

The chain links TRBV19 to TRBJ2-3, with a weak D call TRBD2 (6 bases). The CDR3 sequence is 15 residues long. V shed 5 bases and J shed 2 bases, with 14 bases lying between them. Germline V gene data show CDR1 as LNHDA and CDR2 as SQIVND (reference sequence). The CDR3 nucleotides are TGTGCCAGTAGTGCACCGGGACTTACCACAGATACGCAGTATTTT. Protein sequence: CASSAPGLTTDTQYF.

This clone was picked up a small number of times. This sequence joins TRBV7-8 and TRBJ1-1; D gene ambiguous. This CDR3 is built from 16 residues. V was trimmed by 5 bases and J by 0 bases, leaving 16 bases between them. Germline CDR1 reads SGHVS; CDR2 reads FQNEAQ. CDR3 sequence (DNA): TGTGCCAGCAGCCCGCCGTCCAGAGGGATGAACACTGAAGCTTTCTTT. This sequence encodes CASSPPSRGMNTEAFF.

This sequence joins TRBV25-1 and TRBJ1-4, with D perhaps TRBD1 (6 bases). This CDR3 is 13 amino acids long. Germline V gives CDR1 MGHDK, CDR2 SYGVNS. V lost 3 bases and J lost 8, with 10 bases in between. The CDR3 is CASSEGALEKLFF. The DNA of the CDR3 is TGTGCCAGCAGTGAGGGGGCTCTCGAAAAACTGTTTTTT.

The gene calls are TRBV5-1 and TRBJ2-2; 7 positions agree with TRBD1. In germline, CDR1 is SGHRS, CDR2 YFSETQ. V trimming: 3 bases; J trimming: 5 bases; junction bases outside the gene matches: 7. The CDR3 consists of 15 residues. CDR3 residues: CASSSGHRGTGELFF. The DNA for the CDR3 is TGCGCCAGCAGCTCAGGACACAGGGGAACCGGGGAGCTGTTTTTT.

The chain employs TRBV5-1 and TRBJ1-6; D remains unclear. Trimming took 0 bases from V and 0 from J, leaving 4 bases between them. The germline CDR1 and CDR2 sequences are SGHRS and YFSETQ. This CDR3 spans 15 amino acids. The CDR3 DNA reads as TGCGCCAGCAGCTTGGCGCGCTCCTATAATTCACCCCTCCACTTT. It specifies CASSLARSYNSPLHF.

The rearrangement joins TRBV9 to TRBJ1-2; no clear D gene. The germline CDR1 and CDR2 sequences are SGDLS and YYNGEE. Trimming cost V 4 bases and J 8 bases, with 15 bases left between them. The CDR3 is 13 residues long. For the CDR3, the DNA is TGTGCCAGCAGCTTTCGTATGCTATGGGGCTACACCTTC. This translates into CASSFRMLWGYTF.

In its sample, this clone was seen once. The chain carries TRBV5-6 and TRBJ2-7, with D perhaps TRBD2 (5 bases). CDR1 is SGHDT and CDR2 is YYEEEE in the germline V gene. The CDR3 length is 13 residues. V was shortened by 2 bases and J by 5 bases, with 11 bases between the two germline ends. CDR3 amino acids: CASSLLGVHEQYF. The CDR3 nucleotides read TGTGCCAGCAGCTTATTGGGAGTCCACGAGCAGTACTTC.

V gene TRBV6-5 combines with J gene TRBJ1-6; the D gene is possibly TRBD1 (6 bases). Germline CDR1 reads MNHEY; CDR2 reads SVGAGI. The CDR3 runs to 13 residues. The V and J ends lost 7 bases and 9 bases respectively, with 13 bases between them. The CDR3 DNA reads TGTGCCAGCACAGGGGCATGGGGTTCACCCCTCCACTTT. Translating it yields CASTGAWGSPLHF.

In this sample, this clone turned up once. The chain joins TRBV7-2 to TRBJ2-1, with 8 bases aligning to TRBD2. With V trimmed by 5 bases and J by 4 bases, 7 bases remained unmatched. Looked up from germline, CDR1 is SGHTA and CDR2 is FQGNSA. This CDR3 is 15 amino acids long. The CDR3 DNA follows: TGTGCCAGCAGCCTAATAGCGGGGAGGTACAATGAGCAGTTCTTC. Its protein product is CASSLIAGRYNEQFF.

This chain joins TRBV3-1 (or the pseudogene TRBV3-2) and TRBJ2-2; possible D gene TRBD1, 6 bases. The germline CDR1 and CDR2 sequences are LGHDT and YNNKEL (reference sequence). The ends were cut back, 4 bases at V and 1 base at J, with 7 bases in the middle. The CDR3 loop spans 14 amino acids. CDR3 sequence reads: CASSRGLNTGELFF. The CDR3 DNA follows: TGTGCCAGCAGCCGGGGGCTGAACACCGGGGAGCTGTTTTTT.

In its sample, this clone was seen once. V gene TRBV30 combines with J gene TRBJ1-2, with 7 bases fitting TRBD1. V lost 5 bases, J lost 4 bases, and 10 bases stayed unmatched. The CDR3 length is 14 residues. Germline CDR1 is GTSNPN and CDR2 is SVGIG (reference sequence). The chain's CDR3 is CAWSGSPGGYGYTF. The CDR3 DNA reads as TGTGCCTGGTCTGGGTCTCCAGGGGGCTATGGCTACACCTTC.

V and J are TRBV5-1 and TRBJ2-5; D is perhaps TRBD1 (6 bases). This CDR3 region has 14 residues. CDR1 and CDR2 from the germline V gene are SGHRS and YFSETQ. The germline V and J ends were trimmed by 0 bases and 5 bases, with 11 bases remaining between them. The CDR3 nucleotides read TGCGCCAGCAGCTTGGTTCAGGGGATGGAGACCCAGTACTTC. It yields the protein CASSLVQGMETQYF.

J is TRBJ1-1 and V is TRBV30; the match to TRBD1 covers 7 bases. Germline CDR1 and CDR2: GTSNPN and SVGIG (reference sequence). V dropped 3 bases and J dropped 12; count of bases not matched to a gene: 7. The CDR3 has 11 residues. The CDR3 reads CAWSVGGQTFF. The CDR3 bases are TGTGCCTGGAGCGTTGGGGGACAGACTTTCTTT.

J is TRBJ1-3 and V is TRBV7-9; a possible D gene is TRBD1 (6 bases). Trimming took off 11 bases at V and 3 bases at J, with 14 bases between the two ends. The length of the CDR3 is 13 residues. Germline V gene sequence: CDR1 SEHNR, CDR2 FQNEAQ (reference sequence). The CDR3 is CAGRQDFGNTIYF. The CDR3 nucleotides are TGTGCCGGGAGACAGGATTTTGGAAACACCATATATTTT.

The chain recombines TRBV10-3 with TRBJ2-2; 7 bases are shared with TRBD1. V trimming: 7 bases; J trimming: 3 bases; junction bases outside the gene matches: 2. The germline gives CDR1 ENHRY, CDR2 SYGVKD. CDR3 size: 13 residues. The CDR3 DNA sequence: TGTGCCATCACCGACAGGGACACCGGGGAGCTGTTTTTT. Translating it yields CAITDRDTGELFF.

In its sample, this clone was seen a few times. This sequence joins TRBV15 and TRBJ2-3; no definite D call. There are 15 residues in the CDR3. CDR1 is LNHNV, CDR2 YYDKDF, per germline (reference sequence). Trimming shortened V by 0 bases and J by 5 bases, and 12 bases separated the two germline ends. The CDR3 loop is CATSRDQNIRDTQYF. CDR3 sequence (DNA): TGTGCCACCAGCAGAGACCAAAACATTCGAGATACGCAGTATTTT.

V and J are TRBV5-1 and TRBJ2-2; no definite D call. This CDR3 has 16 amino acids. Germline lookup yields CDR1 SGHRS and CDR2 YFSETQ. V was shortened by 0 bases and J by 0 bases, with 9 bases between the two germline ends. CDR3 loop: CASSLGAPSNTGELFF. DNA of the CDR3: TGCGCCAGCAGCTTGGGGGCGCCTTCGAACACCGGGGAGCTGTTTTTT. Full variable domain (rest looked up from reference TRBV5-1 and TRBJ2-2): KAGVTQTPRYLIKTRGQQVTLSCSPISGHRSVSWYQQTPGQGLQFLFEYFSETQRNKGNFPGRFSGRQFSNSRSEMNVSTLELGDSALYLCASSLGAPSNTGELFFGEGSRLTVL.

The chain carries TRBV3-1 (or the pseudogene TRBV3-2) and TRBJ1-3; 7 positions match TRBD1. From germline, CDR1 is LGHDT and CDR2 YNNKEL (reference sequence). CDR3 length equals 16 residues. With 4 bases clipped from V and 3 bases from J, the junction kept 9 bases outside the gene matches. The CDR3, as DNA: TGTGCCAGCAGCCTTAATAGGGGGCGGGTTGGAAACACCATATATTTT. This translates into CASSLNRGRVGNTIYF.

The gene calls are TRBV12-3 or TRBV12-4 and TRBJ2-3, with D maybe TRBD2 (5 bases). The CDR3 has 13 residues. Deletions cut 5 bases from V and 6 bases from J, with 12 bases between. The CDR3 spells CASSGGSPDTQYF. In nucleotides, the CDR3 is TGTGCCAGCAGTGGCGGGTCCCCGGATACGCAGTATTTT.